This TCR beta chain is from a study of CD8 T cells in ankylosing spondylitis. This clonotype has more than one count but fewer than ten. MiXCR, run by TCRdb on the 5' RACE reads, gives a single entry per CDR3 protein. Of hundreds of thousands of distinct CDR3 sequences detected, 20% to 25% appear once; the ten largest clones hold less than 15%. Sequencing input: blood, either unsorted or a sorted T cell fraction (not recorded which). This TCR was recovered from a male donor with ankylosing spondylitis or in good health (not recorded which).

CDR3 protein: CASSPAGNTDTQYF. DNA for the CDR3: TGTGCCAGCAGCCCAGCGGGAAACACAGATACGCAGTATTTT. This chain links TRBV11-2 with TRBJ2-3; the match to TRBD2 covers 7 bases. V shed 5 bases and J 2 bases; nucleotides not matched to a gene: 4. The CDR3 is 14 amino acids. In germline, CDR1 is SGHAT, CDR2 FQNNGV.